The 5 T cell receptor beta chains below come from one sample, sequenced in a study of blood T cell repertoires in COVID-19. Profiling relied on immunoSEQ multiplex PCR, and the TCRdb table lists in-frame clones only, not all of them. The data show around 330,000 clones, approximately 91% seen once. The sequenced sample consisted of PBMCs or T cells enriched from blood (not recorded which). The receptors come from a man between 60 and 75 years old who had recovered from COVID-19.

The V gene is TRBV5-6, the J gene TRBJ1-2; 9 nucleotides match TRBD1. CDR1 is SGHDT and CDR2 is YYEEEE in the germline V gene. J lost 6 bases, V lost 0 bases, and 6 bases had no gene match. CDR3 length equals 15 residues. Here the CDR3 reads CASSLENRGRNGYTF. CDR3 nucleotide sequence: TGTGCCAGCAGCTTGGAAAACAGGGGGCGGAATGGCTACACCTTC.

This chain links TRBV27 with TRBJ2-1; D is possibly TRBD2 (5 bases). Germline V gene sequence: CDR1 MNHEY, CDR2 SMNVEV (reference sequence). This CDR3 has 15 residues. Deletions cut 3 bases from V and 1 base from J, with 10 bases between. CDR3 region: CASSLSGRSYNEQFF. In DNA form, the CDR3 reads TGTGCCAGCAGTTTGAGCGGAAGGTCCTACAATGAGCAGTTCTTC.

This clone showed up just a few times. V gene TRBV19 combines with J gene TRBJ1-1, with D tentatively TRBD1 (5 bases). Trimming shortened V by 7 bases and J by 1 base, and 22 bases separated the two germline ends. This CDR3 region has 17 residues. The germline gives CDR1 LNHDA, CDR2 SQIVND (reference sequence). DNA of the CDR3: TGTGCCAGTAAGGGTAAAGGGTCTCGGGGGACGAACACTGAAGCTTTCTTT. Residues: CASKGKGSRGTNTEAFF.

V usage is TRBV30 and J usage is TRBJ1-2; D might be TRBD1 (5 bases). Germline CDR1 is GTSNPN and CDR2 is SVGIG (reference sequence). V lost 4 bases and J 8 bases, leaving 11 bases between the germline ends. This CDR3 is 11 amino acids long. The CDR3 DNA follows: TGTGCCTGGACAGGGCGAGGCGGCTACACCTTC. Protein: CAWTGRGGYTF. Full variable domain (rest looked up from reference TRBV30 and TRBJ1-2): SQTIHQWPATLVQPVGSPLSLECTVEGTSNPNLYWYRQAAGRGLQLLFYSVGIGQISSEVPQNLSASRPQDRQFILSSKKLLLSDSGFYLCAWTGRGGYTFGSGTRLTVV.

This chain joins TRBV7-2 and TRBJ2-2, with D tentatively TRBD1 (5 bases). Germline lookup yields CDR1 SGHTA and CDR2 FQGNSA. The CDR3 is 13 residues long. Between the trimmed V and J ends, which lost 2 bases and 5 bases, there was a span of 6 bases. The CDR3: CASSLRQTGELFF. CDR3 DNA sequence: TGTGCCAGCAGCTTAAGACAGACCGGGGAGCTGTTTTTT.